What follows describes a single T cell receptor (beta chain). The antigen is not known. The protocol was immunoSEQ multiplex PCR, while the TCRdb copy is restricted to in-frame clones and leaves out a portion. The table lists 300,000 to 400,000 clones, about 91% of them singletons. CDR1 and CDR2 from the germline V gene are KGHSH and LQKENI. V was trimmed by 3 bases and J by 7 bases, leaving 18 bases between them. The CDR3 contains 16 residues. These data belong to a study of Ad26.COV2.S vaccination and SARS-CoV-2 variants. Findings and caveats of the study: Vaccinees showed greater spike-specific TCR breadth than placebo recipients. Whether participants received vaccine or placebo, their non-spike TCR breadth was similar.

The chain has TRBV18 and TRBJ1-4; possibly TRBD1 for D (5 bases). Sample: peripheral blood, taken after recovery from COVID-19. This TCR was sampled from a human donor who had recovered from COVID-19. Written as DNA, the CDR3 is TGTGCCAGCTCACCGGGGGTTCAGGGCAACGTTGAAAAACTGTTTTTT. It encodes CASSPGVQGNVEKLFF.